The rows below give T cell receptor beta chains drawn from one sample of a study of tumor-infiltrating lymphocytes in localized non-small cell lung cancer. Using immunoSEQ multiplex PCR, the repertoire was profiled, and TCRdb retains in-frame clones only, with some absent. Seen here are 5,500 to 8,000 clones, 74% observed once, and the top ten hold 7.1%. Source material: uninvolved lung tissue not adjacent to the tumor. These receptors all stem from a human donor with non-small cell lung cancer. Each CDR3 is given with its conserved first and last residue. A D gene is named only where the DNA matches it firmly. Part of the rows lack a size; the others show once, few, many or a class for expanded clones.

J gene,V gene,D gene,CDR3 length,clone size,CDR3 DNA,CDR3 protein
TRBJ1-3,TRBV6-1,.,14,.,TGTGCCAGCAATACACCGAGCTCTGGAAACACCATATATTTT,CASNTPSSGNTIYF
TRBJ2-5,TRBV7-6,.,15,.,TGTGCCAGCAGCTTGGGCTGGACAGCCCAAGAGACCCAGTACTTC,CASSLGWTAQETQYF
TRBJ2-1,TRBV4-2,.,16,medium-sized,TGTGCCAGCAGCCAAGTTCAGGGAAGCTCCTACAATGAGCAGTTCTTC,CASSQVQGSSYNEQFF
TRBJ1-5,TRBV7-9,.,13,.,TGTGCCAGCAGCCCCCAGGGTGATCAGCCCCAGCATTTT,CASSPQGDQPQHF
TRBJ1-4,TRBV4-3,TRBD1,15,.,TGCGCCAGCAGCGGAGGGACAGGGAAGTATGAAAAACTGTTTTTT,CASSGGTGKYEKLFF
TRBJ2-5,TRBV21-1,.,14,.,TGTGCCAGCAGCAAAGCTTCCTCCCGAGAGACCCAGTACTTC,CASSKASSRETQYF
TRBJ2-2,TRBV18,.,15,.,TGTGCCAGCTCACCAATCGGTCCGTACACCGGGGAGCTGTTTTTT,CASSPIGPYTGELFF
TRBJ1-6,TRBV10-3,.,15,.,TGTGCCATCGGGGTCCAGCCACCGCATAATTCACCCCTCCACTTT,CAIGVQPPHNSPLHF
TRBJ2-4,TRBV5-4,.,16,.,TGTGCCAGCAGCTTGGCGAGGGAACGGACCAAAAACATTCAGTACTTC,CASSLARERTKNIQYF
TRBJ1-5,TRBV30,.,15,few,TGTGCCTGGAGTTCTAGGACAAATAGCAATCAGCCCCAGCATTTT,CAWSSRTNSNQPQHF
TRBJ1-5,TRBV6-6,.,12,.,TGTGCCAGCAGTTATGAGGGGCAGCCCCAGCATTTT,CASSYEGQPQHF
TRBJ2-5,TRBV10-3,.,13,.,TGTGCCATCAGTGAAGGGGGGACAGAGACCCAGTACTTC,CAISEGGTETQYF
TRBJ1-3,TRBV5-6,.,17,medium-sized,TGTGCCAGCAGCCTGGACGCTCTGGGCCTCTCTGGAAACACCATATATTTT,CASSLDALGLSGNTIYF
TRBJ2-3,TRBV9,.,19,.,TGTGCCAGCAGCGTAGACTGGGGGGAGACCACCGAGTGGGGGGATACGCAGTATTTT,CASSVDWGETTEWGDTQYF
TRBJ2-2,TRBV10-3,.,16,once,TGTGCCATCAGTGAAGGGCGGTTCGCGAACACCGGGGAGCTGTTTTTT,CAISEGRFANTGELFF
TRBJ1-4,TRBV19,.,12,.,TGTGCCAGTAAGGACACTAATGAAAAACTGTTTTTT,CASKDTNEKLFF
TRBJ2-4,TRBV29-1,TRBD2,13,.,TGCAGCGTTGAACGGTCTAGCGGGGACATTCAGTACTTC,CSVERSSGDIQYF
TRBJ1-2,TRBV7-2,.,14,.,TGTGCCAGCAGCTTAGACACGGTTAACTATGGCTACACCTTC,CASSLDTVNYGYTF
TRBJ2-7,TRBV5-1,TRBD2,15,.,TGCGCCAGCAGCCTACTAGCGGGGGACCCCTACGAGCAGTACTTC,CASSLLAGDPYEQYF
TRBJ2-4,TRBV7-2,.,13,.,TGTGCCAGCAGCTTGGGGACCAAAAACATTCAGTACTTC,CASSLGTKNIQYF
TRBJ1-3,TRBV7-9,.,13,.,TGTGCCAGCAAAAGGGGCTCTGGAAACACCATATATTTT,CASKRGSGNTIYF
TRBJ2-3,TRBV7-9,TRBD2,14,.,TGTGCCAGCAGCGACATTACCGGGACTAGCGTCCAATTTTTT,CASSDITGTSVQFF
TRBJ1-1,TRBV15,.,17,.,TGTGCCACCAGCAGAGATCGGGGCTCTTCCGTAGGGCCTGAAGCTTTCTTT,CATSRDRGSSVGPEAFF
TRBJ2-7,TRBV18,TRBD1,14,.,TGTGCCAGCTCACCAGAGACAGGGGTGACCGAGCAGTACTTC,CASSPETGVTEQYF
TRBJ1-2,TRBV6-6,.,14,once,TGTGCCAGCAGCCCAGCAGGGACTAACTATGGCTACACCTTC,CASSPAGTNYGYTF
TRBJ2-2,TRBV6-5,TRBD1,15,.,TGTGCCAGCAGGCCCGGACAGGGTCTAACAGGGGAGCTGTTTTTT,CASRPGQGLTGELFF
TRBJ2-5,TRBV5-1,.,13,.,TGCGCCAGCAGCTTGGGACAGGAGAGGGCCCAGTACTTC,CASSLGQERAQYF
TRBJ2-2,TRBV7-8,TRBD1,13,few,TGTGCCAGCAGCTGGACAGGAACCGGGGAGCTGTTTTTT,CASSWTGTGELFF
TRBJ1-4,TRBV2,TRBD1,15,once,TGTGCCAGCAGGGCGGACGGGACAGGGTACGAAAAACTGTTTTTT,CASRADGTGYEKLFF
TRBJ2-2,TRBV19,.,14,.,TGTGCCAGTAGTATAGGGCGAACCTTTGGGGAGCTGTTTTTT,CASSIGRTFGELFF
TRBJ2-7,TRBV21-1,.,17,.,TGTGCCAGCAGCAAGGAGCCCCCGGGACGGAGCTGCTACGAGCAGTACTTC,CASSKEPPGRSCYEQYF
TRBJ2-7,TRBV6-5,TRBD1,15,.,TGTGCCAGCAGTTTCTCCGGACAGGGCGGCCACGAGCAGTACTTC,CASSFSGQGGHEQYF
TRBJ2-1,TRBV4-1,.,16,.,TGCGCCAGCAGCCAAGATCGAGGTAGCGTCCACAATGAGCAGTTCTTC,CASSQDRGSVHNEQFF
TRBJ2-5,TRBV9,.,13,.,TGTGCCAGCAAGACGGAGACAGAAGAGACCCAGTACTTC,CASKTETEETQYF
TRBJ2-3,TRBV9,.,13,.,TGTGCCAGCAGCCCACACGGGGAGGATACGCAGTATTTT,CASSPHGEDTQYF
TRBJ2-2,TRBV7-2,TRBD1,15,.,TGTGCCAGCAGCTCTCAGGGGGCAAGGTCCGGGGAGCTGTTTTTT,CASSSQGARSGELFF
TRBJ1-5,TRBV7-2,.,15,few,TGTGCCAGCAGCTTAGCGGGGGCCAGGAATCAGCCCCAGCATTTT,CASSLAGARNQPQHF
TRBJ1-5,TRBV28,.,18,.,TGTGCCAGCAGTTTGTTGAGTTATCGGCAGGTGGGCAATCAGCCCCAGCATTTT,CASSLLSYRQVGNQPQHF
TRBJ2-5,TRBV7-2,.,13,.,TGTGCCAGCAGCTTATGGCGGGAAGAGACCCAGTACTTC,CASSLWREETQYF
TRBJ2-7,TRBV10-3,.,15,few,TGTGCCATCACACAGGCCGCCGCAGGGACCTACGAGCAGTACTTC,CAITQAAAGTYEQYF